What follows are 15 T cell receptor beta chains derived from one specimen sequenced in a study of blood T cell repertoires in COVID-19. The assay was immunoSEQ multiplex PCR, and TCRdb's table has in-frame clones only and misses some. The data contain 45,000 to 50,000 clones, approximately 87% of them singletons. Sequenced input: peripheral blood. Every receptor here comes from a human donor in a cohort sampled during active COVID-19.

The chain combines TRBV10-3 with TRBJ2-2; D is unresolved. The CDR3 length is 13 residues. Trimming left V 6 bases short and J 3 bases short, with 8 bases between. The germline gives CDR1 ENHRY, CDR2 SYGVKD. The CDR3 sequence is CAISTQDTGELFF. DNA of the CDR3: TGTGCCATCAGCACCCAGGACACCGGGGAGCTGTTTTTT.

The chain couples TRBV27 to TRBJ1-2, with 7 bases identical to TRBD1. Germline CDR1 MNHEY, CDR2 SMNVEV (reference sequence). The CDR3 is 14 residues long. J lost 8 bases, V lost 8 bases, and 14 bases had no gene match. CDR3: CASALRQGVGGYTF. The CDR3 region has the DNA TGTGCCAGCGCCCTTCGACAGGGAGTCGGCGGCTACACCTTC.

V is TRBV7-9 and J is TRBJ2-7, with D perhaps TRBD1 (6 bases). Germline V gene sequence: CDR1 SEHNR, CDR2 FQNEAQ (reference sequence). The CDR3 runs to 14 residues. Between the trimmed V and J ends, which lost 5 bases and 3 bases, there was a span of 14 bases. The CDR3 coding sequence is TGTGCCAGCAGCCAGAGTGGGGGCCTCTACGAGCAGTACTTC. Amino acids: CASSQSGGLYEQYF.

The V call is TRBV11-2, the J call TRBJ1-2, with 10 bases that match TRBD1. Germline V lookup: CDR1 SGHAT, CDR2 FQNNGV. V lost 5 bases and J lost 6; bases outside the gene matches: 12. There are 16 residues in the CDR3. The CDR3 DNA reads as TGTGCCAGCAGCCCTTCCCCCCGACAGGGGGCGGATGGCTACACCTTC. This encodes CASSPSPRQGADGYTF. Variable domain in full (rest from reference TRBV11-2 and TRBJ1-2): EAGVAQSPRYKIIEKRQSVAFWCNPISGHATLYWYQQILGQGPKLLIQFQNNGVVDDSQLPKDRFSAERLKGVDSTLKIQPAKLEDSAVYLCASSPSPRQGADGYTFGSGTRLTVV.

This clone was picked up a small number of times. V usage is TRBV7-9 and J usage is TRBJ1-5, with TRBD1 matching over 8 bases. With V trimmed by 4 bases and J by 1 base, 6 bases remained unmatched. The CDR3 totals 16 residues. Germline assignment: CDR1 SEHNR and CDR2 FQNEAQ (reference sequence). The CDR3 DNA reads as TGTGCCAGCAGCTCACGGACAGGGTTGAGCAATCAGCCCCAGCATTTT. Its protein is CASSSRTGLSNQPQHF.

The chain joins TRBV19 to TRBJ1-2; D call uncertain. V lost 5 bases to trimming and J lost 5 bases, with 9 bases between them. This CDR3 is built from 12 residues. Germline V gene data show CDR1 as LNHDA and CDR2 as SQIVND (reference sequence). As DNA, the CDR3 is TGTGCCAGTAGTTCCCGCAGTTATGGCTACACCTTC. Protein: CASSSRSYGYTF.

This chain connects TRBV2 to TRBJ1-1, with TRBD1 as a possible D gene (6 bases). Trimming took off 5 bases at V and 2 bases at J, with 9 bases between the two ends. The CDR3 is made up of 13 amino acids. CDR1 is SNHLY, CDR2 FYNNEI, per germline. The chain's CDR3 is CASSRTVNTEAFF. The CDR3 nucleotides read TGTGCCAGCAGTCGGACAGTCAACACTGAAGCTTTCTTT. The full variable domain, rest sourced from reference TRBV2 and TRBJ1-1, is EPEVTQTPSHQVTQMGQEVILRCVPISNHLYFYWYRQILGQKVEFLVSFYNNEISEKSEIFDDQFSVERPDGSNFTLKIRSTKLEDSAMYFCASSRTVNTEAFFGQGTRLTVV.

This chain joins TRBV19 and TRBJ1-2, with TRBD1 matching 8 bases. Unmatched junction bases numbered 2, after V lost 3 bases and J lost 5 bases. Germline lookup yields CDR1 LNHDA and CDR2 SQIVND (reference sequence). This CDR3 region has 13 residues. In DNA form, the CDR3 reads TGTGCCAGTAGTATCGACAGGGGATATGGCTACACCTTC. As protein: CASSIDRGYGYTF.

CDR3 protein: CASSSGTGGEEQYF. The CDR3 DNA sequence: TGTGCCAGCTCATCAGGGACAGGGGGAGAAGAGCAGTACTTC. The chain uses TRBV18 and TRBJ2-7; TRBD1 matches at 11 bases. Germline V gene data show CDR1 as KGHSH and CDR2 as LQKENI. Unmatched junction bases numbered 7, after V lost 5 bases and J lost 7 bases. The CDR3 loop spans 14 amino acids.

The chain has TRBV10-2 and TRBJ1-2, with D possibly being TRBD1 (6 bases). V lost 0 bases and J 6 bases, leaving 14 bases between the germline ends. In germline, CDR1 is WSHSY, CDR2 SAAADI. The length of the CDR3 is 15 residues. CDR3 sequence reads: CASSESYAGAHGYTF. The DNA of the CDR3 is TGCGCCAGCAGTGAGTCATACGCGGGGGCTCATGGCTACACCTTC.

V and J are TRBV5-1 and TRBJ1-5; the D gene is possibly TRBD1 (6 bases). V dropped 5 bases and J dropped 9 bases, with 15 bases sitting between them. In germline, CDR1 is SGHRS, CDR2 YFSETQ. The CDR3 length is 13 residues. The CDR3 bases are TGCGCCAGCAGTTCAACAGGGTTTTGGCCCCAGCATTTT. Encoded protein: CASSSTGFWPQHF.

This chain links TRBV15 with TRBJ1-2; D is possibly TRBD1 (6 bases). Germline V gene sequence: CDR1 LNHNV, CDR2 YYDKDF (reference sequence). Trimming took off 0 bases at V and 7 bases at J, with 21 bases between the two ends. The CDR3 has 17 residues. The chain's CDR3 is CATSRDWLAGARVGYTF. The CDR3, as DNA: TGTGCCACCAGCAGAGACTGGTTAGCAGGGGCGAGAGTTGGCTACACCTTC.

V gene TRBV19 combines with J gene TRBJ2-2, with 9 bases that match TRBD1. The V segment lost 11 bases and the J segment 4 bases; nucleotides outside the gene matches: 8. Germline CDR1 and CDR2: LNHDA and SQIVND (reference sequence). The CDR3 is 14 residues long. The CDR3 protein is CASNWDRATGELFF. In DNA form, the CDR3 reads TGTGCCTCCAACTGGGACAGGGCCACCGGGGAGCTGTTTTTT.

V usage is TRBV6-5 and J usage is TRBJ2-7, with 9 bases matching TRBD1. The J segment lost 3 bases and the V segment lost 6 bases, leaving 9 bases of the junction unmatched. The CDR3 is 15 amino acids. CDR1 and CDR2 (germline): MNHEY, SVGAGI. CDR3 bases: TGTGCCAGCAGGGGGACAGGGAGCCCCCGCTACGAGCAGTACTTC. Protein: CASRGTGSPRYEQYF.

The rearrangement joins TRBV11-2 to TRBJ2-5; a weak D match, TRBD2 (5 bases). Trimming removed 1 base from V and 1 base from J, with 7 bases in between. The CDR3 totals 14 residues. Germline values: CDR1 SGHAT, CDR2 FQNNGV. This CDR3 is CASSLAGSQETQYF. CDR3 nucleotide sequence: TGTGCCAGCAGCTTAGCGGGGTCCCAAGAGACCCAGTACTTC.